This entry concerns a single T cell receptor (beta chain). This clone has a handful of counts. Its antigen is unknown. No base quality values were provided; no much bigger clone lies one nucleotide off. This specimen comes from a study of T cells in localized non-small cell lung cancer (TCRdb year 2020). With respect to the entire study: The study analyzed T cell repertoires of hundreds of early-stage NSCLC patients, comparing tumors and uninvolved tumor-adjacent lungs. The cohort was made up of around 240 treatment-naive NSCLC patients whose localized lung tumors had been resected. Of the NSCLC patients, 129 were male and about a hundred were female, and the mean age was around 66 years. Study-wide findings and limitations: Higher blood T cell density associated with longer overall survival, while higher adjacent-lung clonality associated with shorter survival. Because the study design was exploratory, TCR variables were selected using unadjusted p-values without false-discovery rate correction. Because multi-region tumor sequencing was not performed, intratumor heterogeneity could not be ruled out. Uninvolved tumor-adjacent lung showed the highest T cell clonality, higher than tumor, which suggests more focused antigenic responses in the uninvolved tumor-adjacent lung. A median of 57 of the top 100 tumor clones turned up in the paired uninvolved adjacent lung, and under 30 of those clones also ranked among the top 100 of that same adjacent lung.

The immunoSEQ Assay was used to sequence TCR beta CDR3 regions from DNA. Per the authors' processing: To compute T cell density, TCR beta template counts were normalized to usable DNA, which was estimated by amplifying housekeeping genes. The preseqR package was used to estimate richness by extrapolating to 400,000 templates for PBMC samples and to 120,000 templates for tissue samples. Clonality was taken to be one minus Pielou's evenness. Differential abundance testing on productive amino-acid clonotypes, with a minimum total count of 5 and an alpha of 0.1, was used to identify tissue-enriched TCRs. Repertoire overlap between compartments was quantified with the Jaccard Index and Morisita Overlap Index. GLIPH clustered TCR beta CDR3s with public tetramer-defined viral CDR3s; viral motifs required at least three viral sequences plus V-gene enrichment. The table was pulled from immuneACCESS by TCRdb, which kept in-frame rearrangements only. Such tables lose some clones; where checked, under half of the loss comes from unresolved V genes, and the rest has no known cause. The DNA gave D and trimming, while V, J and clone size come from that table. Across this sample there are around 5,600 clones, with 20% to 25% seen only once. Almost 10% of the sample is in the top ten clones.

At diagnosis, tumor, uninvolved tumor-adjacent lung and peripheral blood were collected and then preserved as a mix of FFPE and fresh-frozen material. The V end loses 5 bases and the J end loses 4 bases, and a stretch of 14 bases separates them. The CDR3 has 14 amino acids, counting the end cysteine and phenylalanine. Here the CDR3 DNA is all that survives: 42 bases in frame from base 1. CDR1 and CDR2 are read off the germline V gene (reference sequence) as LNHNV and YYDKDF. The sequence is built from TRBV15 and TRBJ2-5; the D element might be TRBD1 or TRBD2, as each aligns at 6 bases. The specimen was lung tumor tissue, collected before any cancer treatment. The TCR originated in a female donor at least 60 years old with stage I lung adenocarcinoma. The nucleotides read TGTGCCACCAGCCGGCATGGGGGGCTAGAGACCCAGTACTTC. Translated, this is CATSRHGGLETQYF.